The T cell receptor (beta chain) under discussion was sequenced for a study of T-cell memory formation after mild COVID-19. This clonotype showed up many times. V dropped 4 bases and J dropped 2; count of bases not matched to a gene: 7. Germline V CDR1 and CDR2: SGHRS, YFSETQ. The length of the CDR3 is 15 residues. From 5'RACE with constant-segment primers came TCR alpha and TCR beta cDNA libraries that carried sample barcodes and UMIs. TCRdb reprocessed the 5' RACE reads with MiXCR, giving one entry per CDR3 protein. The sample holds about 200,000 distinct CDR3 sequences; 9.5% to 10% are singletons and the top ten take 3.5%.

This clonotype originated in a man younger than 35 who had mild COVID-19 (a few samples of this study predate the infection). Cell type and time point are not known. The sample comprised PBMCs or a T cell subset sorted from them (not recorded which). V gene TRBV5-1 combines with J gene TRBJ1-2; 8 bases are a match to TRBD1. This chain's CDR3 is CASSPRDRINYGYTF. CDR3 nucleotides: TGCGCCAGCAGCCCGAGGGACAGGATAAACTATGGCTACACCTTC.